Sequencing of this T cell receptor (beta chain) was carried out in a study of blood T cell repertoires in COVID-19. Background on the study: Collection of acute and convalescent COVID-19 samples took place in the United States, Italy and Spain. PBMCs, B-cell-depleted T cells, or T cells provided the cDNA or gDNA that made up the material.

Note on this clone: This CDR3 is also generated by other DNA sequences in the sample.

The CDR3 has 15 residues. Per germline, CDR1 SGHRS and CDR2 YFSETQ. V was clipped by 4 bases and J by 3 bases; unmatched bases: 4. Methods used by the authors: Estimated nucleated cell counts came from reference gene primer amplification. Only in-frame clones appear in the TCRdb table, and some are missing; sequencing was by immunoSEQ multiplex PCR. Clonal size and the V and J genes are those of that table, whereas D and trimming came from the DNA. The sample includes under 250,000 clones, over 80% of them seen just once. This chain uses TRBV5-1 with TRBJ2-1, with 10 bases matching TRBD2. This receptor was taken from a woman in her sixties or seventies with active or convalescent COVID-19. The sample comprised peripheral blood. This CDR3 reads CASSLSGGDYNEQFF. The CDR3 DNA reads TGCGCCAGCAGCCTAAGCGGGGGGGACTACAATGAGCAGTTCTTC.